The 19 T cell receptor beta chains presented below share a single source sample, sequenced in a study of CD8 T cells in Susac syndrome. cDNA came from around 0.5 to 1 ug RNA primed by random hexamers. TCRdb reprocessed the immunoSEQ multiplex PCR reads with MiXCR, giving one entry per CDR3 protein. The sample contains about 120,000 distinct CDR3 sequences, about 90% of which appear only once. Sequencing was performed on CD8+ T cells from PBMCs. The receptor set was obtained from a human donor in good health.

The rearrangement uses TRBV20-1 and TRBJ1-2; D is undetermined. The CDR3 spans 11 residues. Trimming stripped 5 bases from V and 7 bases from J, with 11 bases between. Germline loops: CDR1 DFQATT, CDR2 SNEGSKA (reference sequence). CDR3 loop: CSARSNGGYTF. The CDR3 DNA reads as TGCAGTGCTCGGAGCAACGGTGGCTACACCTTC.

The chain is built from TRBV6-2 or TRBV6-3 and TRBJ2-1, with 9 bases matching TRBD2. The CDR3 sequence is 19 residues long. CDR1 is MNHEY and CDR2 is SVGEGT in the germline V gene. V dropped 0 bases and J dropped 6; count of bases not matched to a gene: 15. CDR3 nucleotides: TGTGCCAGCAGTTACTCTGTTCGGCCGACTAGCGGAAACCCCAATGAGCAGTTCTTC. Translating it yields CASSYSVRPTSGNPNEQFF.

The rearrangement joins TRBV5-1 to TRBJ1-2; TRBD1 aligns across 8 bases. The CDR3 sequence is 12 residues long. Germline values: CDR1 SGHRS, CDR2 YFSETQ. V lost 4 bases and J lost 6; bases outside the gene matches: 2. As DNA, the CDR3 is TGCGCCAGCAGCCAGACAGGGGATGGCTACACCTTC. The encoded protein is CASSQTGDGYTF.

This clonotype was found once. CDR3 sequence reads: CASHRERTYNEQFF. The CDR3 nucleotides are TGTGCCAGCCACAGGGAGCGGACTTACAATGAGCAGTTCTTC. The V and J genes are TRBV7-2 and TRBJ2-1; D may be TRBD1 (6 bases). Germline V gene lookup returns CDR1 SGHTA and CDR2 FQGNSA. The CDR3 is 14 amino acids. V lost 8 bases, J lost 4 bases, and 15 bases lay in between.

Only one count was recorded for this clonotype. The rearrangement joins TRBV6-2 or TRBV6-3 to TRBJ2-7; the D call may be TRBD1 or TRBD2 (5 bases each). Trimming pared 5 bases from V and 3 bases from J, leaving 20 bases between. Looked up from germline, CDR1 is MNHEY and CDR2 is SVGEGT. The CDR3 extends over 16 amino acids. Here the CDR3 DNA reads TGTGCCAGCAGTCAGCTGGGGCTCCCGGGGAGCTACGAGCAGTACTTC. Translation: CASSQLGLPGSYEQYF.

The chain recombines TRBV19 with TRBJ2-7; either TRBD1 or TRBD2 may supply D (7 bases each). Germline V gene sequence: CDR1 LNHDA, CDR2 SQIVND (reference sequence). Trimming shortened V by 6 bases and J by 0 bases, and 15 bases separated the two germline ends. This CDR3 is built from 15 residues. CDR3 amino acids: CASRNPRGGSYEQYF. The DNA of the CDR3 is TGTGCCAGTAGAAACCCCAGGGGGGGCTCCTACGAGCAGTACTTC.

CDR3 sequence (DNA): TGTGCCAGCAGTTACCCTGTCCAAGCTAACTATGGCTACACCTTC. Translation: CASSYPVQANYGYTF. This chain uses TRBV6-2 or TRBV6-3 with TRBJ1-2, with D uncertain. From germline, CDR1 is MNHEY and CDR2 SVGEGT. The germline V and J ends were trimmed by 2 bases and 0 bases, with 10 bases remaining between them. The length of the CDR3 is 15 residues.

The V gene is TRBV6-2 or TRBV6-3, the J gene TRBJ2-2; D unclear. Trimming shortened V by 0 bases and J by 2 bases, and 19 bases separated the two germline ends. CDR1 is MNHEY and CDR2 is SVGEGT in the germline V gene. The CDR3 contains 19 residues. The DNA for the CDR3 is TGTGCCAGCAGTTACTCCTGGACCGACGACGCCATTAACACCGGGGAGCTGTTTTTT. The encoded protein is CASSYSWTDDAINTGELFF.

The chain combines TRBV20-1 with TRBJ1-2; D is undetermined. This CDR3 has 11 residues. Trimming took 1 base from V and 8 from J, leaving 8 bases between them. Germline loops: CDR1 DFQATT, CDR2 SNEGSKA (reference sequence). CDR3 sequence: CSARGPAGYTF. The DNA for the CDR3 is TGCAGTGCTAGAGGCCCAGCGGGCTACACCTTC.

This chain joins TRBV7-7 and TRBJ2-1; 8 bases are a match to TRBD1. Germline-derived CDR1 and CDR2 are SSHAT and FNYEAQ (reference sequence). The CDR3 is 14 amino acids. The V segment lost 9 bases and the J segment 5 bases; nucleotides outside the gene matches: 9. The CDR3 bases are TGTGCCAGTCGGCGAGAGACAGGGGACAATGAGCAGTTCTTC. Its protein product is CASRRETGDNEQFF.

The chain is built from TRBV2 and TRBJ1-2, with 12 bases lining up with TRBD1. With V trimmed by 6 bases and J by 8 bases, 4 bases remained unmatched. CDR3 size: 13 residues. The germline CDR1 and CDR2 sequences are SNHLY and FYNNEI. For the CDR3, the DNA is TGTGCCAGCAGGGGACAGGGGGCGGGGGGCTACACCTTC. This sequence encodes CASRGQGAGGYTF.

CDR3 nucleotides: TGTGCCAGTAGTACAGGGGGTAACTATGGCTACACCTTC. Amino acids: CASSTGGNYGYTF. The V and J genes are TRBV19 and TRBJ1-2; TRBD1 aligns across 7 bases. CDR3 length: 13 amino acids. Germline CDR1 is LNHDA and CDR2 is SQIVND (reference sequence). After removal of 4 bases from V and 1 base from J, the junction contained 0 bases not matched to a gene. Combining the CDR3 with reference TRBV19 and TRBJ1-2 gives the whole variable domain DGGITQSPKYLFRKEGQNVTLSCEQNLNHDAMYWYRQDPGQGLRLIYYSQIVNDFQKGDIAEGYSVSREKKESFPLTVTSAQKNPTAFYLCASSTGGNYGYTFGSGTRLTVV.

This clonotype was counted between two and nine times. The rearrangement links TRBV29-1 to TRBJ2-7, with a weak D call TRBD2 (5 bases). Germline V gene sequence: CDR1 SQVTM, CDR2 ANQGSEA. The CDR3 spans 14 residues. V lost 7 bases, J lost 5 bases, and 21 bases lay in between. CDR3 coding DNA: TGCAGCGCCTTACGCAGAGGGTTTGAGGACGAGCAGTACTTC. This gives the protein CSALRRGFEDEQYF.

This chain connects TRBV7-3 to TRBJ2-3; D unresolved. The CDR3 is 14 amino acids. Germline assignment: CDR1 SGHTA and CDR2 FQGTGA. V gave up 5 bases and J gave up 2 bases, with 11 bases separating them. This CDR3 reads CASSLRDFTDTQYF. Written as DNA, the CDR3 is TGTGCCAGCAGCCTACGCGATTTCACAGATACGCAGTATTTT.

This chain connects TRBV3-1 to TRBJ2-2; TRBD2 matches 16 bases. Germline CDR1 reads LGHDT; CDR2 reads YNNKEL (reference sequence). V shed 3 bases and J 1 base; nucleotides not matched to a gene: 11. The CDR3 consists of 21 residues. CDR3: CASSQRWTGTSGGENTGELFF. The CDR3 DNA reads TGTGCCAGCAGCCAGCGGTGGACCGGGACTAGCGGGGGGGAGAACACCGGGGAGCTGTTTTTT. Supplemented by reference TRBV3-1 and TRBJ2-2, the full variable domain reads DTAVSQTPKYLVTQMGNDKSIKCEQNLGHDTMYWYKQDSKKFLKIMFSYNNKELIINETVPNRFSPKSPDKAHLNLHINSLELGDSAVYFCASSQRWTGTSGGENTGELFFGEGSRLTVL.

This clonotype was counted between two and nine times. J is TRBJ2-7 and V is TRBV12-3 or TRBV12-4; TRBD1 matches at 7 bases. Trimming removed 6 bases from V and 3 bases from J; junction bases left unmatched: 5. The CDR3 is made up of 13 amino acids. CDR3 in amino acids: CASSSGTDYEQYF. CDR3 DNA sequence: TGTGCCAGCAGCTCAGGGACAGACTACGAGCAGTACTTC.

This rearrangement joins TRBV6-5 to TRBJ1-1, with a tentative D call TRBD1 (5 bases). Germline V lookup: CDR1 MNHEY, CDR2 SVGAGI. Deletions cut 10 bases from V and 0 bases from J, with 9 bases between. This CDR3 is 12 amino acids long. CDR3 loop: CATQGMNTEAFF. CDR3 bases: TGTGCCACCCAGGGCATGAACACTGAAGCTTTCTTT.

The chain uses TRBV7-2 and TRBJ2-7, with D hard to call. This CDR3 region has 12 residues. Deletions cut 5 bases from V and 5 bases from J, with 10 bases between. Germline CDR1 reads SGHTA; CDR2 reads FQGNSA. The CDR3 reads CASSHVLNEQYF. CDR3 DNA: TGTGCCAGCAGCCATGTACTGAACGAGCAGTACTTC.

The chain uses TRBV20-1 and TRBJ1-5, with D perhaps matching TRBD1 (6 bases). Per the germline V gene, CDR1 is DFQATT and CDR2 is SNEGSKA (reference sequence). The V and J ends lost 6 bases and 4 bases respectively, with 13 bases between them. The CDR3 spans 13 residues. In DNA, the CDR3 is TGCAGTGCCAACACCAGGGGAAATCAGCCCCAGCATTTT. This sequence encodes CSANTRGNQPQHF.